One T cell receptor beta chain is described in this entry. At least ten counts were recorded for this clonotype. The specificity of this receptor is unknown. Within one base of it there is no much larger clone, and no base qualities were kept. The data stem from a study of early T cells in non-severe SARS-CoV-2 infection (dated by TCRdb to about 2021). The study in broad terms: Because TCR sequencing relied on bulk RNA taken from unsorted whole blood, pairing of alpha and beta chains was not possible.

Set within a cohort of healthcare workers in London, UK, this nested case-control study involved weekly PCR testing of nasopharyngeal swabs along with blood sampling. Between 23 and 31 March 2020, the week of the UK lockdown, healthcare workers were enrolled and then followed up weekly for as long as 16 weeks. Summary of the overall study and its limitations: VDJdb matching was skewed toward anti-spike CD8 responses and likely underestimated virus-specific expansions by missing private and CD4 specificities.

Library creation used 5' RACE. Sequencer: NextSeq 500. In the TCR library protocol, unique molecular identifiers were attached to individual cDNA molecules to correct for PCR bias and sequencing error. Sequencing covered both TCR alpha and beta chains, and within each sample the abundances of alpha and beta sequences were tightly co-correlated. The study's processing was this. V gene, J gene and CDR3 annotation of TCR sequences was performed with Decombinator V4. Expanded TCRs were defined as changing significantly between any two time points under a Poisson model with p below 0.0001. TCR abundances were normalised to the total number of TCRs sequenced in each sample and reported as counts per million. MAIT TCRs were defined by TRAV1-2 paired with TRAJ12, TRAJ20 or TRAJ33, and iNKT TCRs by TRAV10 paired with TRAJ18. VDJdb, accessed on 1 November 2021, was searched for TCRs annotated for CMV, EBV and SARS-CoV-2, and TCRs annotated for more than one antigen were excluded. TCRdb's own reprocessing of the public reads used fastp at Q25 and MiXCR and kept productive beta chains. Each CDR3 protein appears once, grouped with its most common genes and DNA. The authors' filters were not applied to this entry. The sample profile shows some 30,000 distinct CDR3 sequences; under 6% of them were found once. Roughly 2.5% of the sample is taken by the ten largest.

Measured from the cysteine to the phenylalanine, the CDR3 is 15 residues long. Left in the record is the CDR3 DNA by itself, 45 bases read in frame from the first base. CDR1 and CDR2, looked up from the germline V gene, are SGHTA and FQGNSA. V and J lose 5 bases and 5 bases, and a span of 16 bases separates them. The sequence links TRBV7-2 to TRBJ1-5, and perhaps TRBD1 as D gene, on 5 matching bases. This TCR came from an adult who was a healthcare worker with PCR-confirmed SARS-CoV-2 infection or an uninfected control (not recorded which). The sequenced sample was whole blood. The DNA sequence reads TGTGCCAGCAGCCCGGAGGGGACCATACATCAGCCCCAGCATTTT. Translated, this is CASSPEGTIHQPQHF.